This T cell receptor beta chain appears in the sequencing data of a study of regulatory T cells in long-lasting Graves disease. At the level of the study: Newly diagnosed Graves' patients had under 3 months of antithyroid drugs.

Germline lookup yields CDR1 MDHEN and CDR2 SYDVKM. CDR3 length: 16 residues. V trimming: 5 bases; J trimming: 7 bases; junction bases outside the gene matches: 7. Indicated time point: newly diagnosed GD, antithyroid drugs for less than 3 months. PBMC-extracted RNA yielded the TCR library. Arm-PCR of CDR3 regions and iRepertoire HTBI primers were used to build TCR beta libraries. One entry per CDR3 protein results from TCRdb running MiXCR on the multiplex PCR reads. The sample holds some 410,000 distinct CDR3 sequences, about 15% seen once. The sample was also reused in another study, on T cells in Graves' hyperthyroidism and ophthalmopathy.

The clonotype was recovered from a woman aged 30 to 39 with Graves disease. The material sequenced was peripheral blood mononuclear cells (PBMCs), taken at new diagnosis, from a patient treated with antithyroid drugs. The chain is built from TRBV28 and TRBJ2-1; TRBD2 agrees at 14 bases. The CDR3 is CASSGLAGGVWNEQFF. The CDR3 nucleotides read TGTGCCAGCAGTGGACTAGCGGGAGGTGTTTGGAATGAGCAGTTCTTC.